The next 3 T cell receptor beta chains were all read from a single sample in a study of cytomegalovirus exposure and HLA in healthy donors (dated 2017 in TCRdb). To prepare the library, the immunoSEQ multiplex PCR assay was applied. A mixture of 60 forward primers for TCR Vbeta segments and 13 reverse primers for TCR Jbeta segments was used in the multiplex PCR. In its TCRdb copy, this immuneACCESS table keeps in-frame sequences only and misses some clones. Where compared with another copy, unresolved V genes explain less than half of these, and the others have no known cause. The sample contains 150,000 to 180,000 clones, roughly 79% of them found a single time. The biggest ten clones account for about 2.7% of the sample. Material: PBMCs. These receptors originate from a man between 18 and 29 years old in good health and CMV-seronegative.

The chain combines TRBV27 with TRBJ2-1; D ambiguous. The V gene's germline CDR1 is MNHEY and CDR2 SMNVEV (reference sequence). Between the trimmed V and J ends, which lost 4 bases and 0 bases, there was a span of 7 bases. The CDR3 consists of 14 residues. The CDR3 DNA sequence: TGTGCCAGCAGTTCGCGGAGCTCCTACAATGAGCAGTTCTTC. Protein product: CASSSRSSYNEQFF.

This chain connects TRBV28 to TRBJ1-6; D unclear. Germline CDR1 MDHEN, CDR2 SYDVKM. There are 14 residues in the CDR3. V shed 3 bases and J shed 6 bases, with 9 bases lying between them. The CDR3 sequence is CASSFPPSNSPLHF. Written as DNA, the CDR3 is TGTGCCAGCAGTTTTCCCCCGAGTAATTCACCCCTCCACTTT.

The V and J genes are TRBV6-1 and TRBJ2-1; the match to TRBD1 covers 9 bases. Germline V gene lookup returns CDR1 MNHNS and CDR2 SASEGT. The CDR3 has 14 residues. With V trimmed by 6 bases and J by 8 bases, 8 bases remained unmatched. The CDR3: CASSARDRDDEQFF. CDR3 nucleotides: TGTGCCAGCAGCGCACGGGACAGGGACGATGAGCAGTTCTTC.